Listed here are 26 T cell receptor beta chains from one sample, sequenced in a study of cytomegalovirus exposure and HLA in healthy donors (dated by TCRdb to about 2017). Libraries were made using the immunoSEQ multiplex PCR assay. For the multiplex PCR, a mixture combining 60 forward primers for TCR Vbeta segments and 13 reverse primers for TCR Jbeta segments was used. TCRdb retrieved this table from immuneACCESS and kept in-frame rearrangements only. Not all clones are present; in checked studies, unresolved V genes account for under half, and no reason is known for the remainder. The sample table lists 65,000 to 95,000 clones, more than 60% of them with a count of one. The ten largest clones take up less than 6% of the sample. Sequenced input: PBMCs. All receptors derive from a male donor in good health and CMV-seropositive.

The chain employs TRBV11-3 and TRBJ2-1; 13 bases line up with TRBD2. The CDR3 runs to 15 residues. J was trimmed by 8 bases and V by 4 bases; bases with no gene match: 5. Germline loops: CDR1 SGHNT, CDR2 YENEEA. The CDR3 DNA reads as TGTGCCAGCAGCTCCGGGACTAGCGGGATCGATGAGCAGTTCTTC. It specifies CASSSGTSGIDEQFF.

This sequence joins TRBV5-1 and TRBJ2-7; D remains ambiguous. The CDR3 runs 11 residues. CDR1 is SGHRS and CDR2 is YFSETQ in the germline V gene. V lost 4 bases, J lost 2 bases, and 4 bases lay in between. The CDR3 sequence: CASSEAYEQYF. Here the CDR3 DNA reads TGCGCCAGCAGCGAGGCCTACGAGCAGTACTTC. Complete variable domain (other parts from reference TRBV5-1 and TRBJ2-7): KAGVTQTPRYLIKTRGQQVTLSCSPISGHRSVSWYQQTPGQGLQFLFEYFSETQRNKGNFPGRFSGRQFSNSRSEMNVSTLELGDSALYLCASSEAYEQYFGPGTRLTVT.

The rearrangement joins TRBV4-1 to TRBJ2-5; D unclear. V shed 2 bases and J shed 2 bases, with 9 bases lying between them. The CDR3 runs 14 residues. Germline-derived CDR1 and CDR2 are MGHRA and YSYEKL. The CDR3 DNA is TGCGCCAGCAGCCAAATTAACAGACAAGAGACCCAGTACTTC. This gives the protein CASSQINRQETQYF.

The CDR3 region is CASSLVVMVGGSTGELFF. The CDR3 DNA sequence: TGTGCCAGCAGCCTCGTGGTTATGGTGGGAGGGAGCACCGGGGAGCTGTTTTTT. J is TRBJ2-2 and V is TRBV7-2, with 7 nucleotides matching TRBD2. This CDR3 has 18 residues. J was trimmed by 4 bases and V by 5 bases; bases with no gene match: 16. Germline CDR1 SGHTA, CDR2 FQGNSA. Based on the CDR3 plus reference TRBV7-2 and TRBJ2-2, the full variable domain is GAGVSQSPSNKVTEKGKDVELRCDPISGHTALYWYRQSLGQGLEFLIYFQGNSAPDKSGLPSDRFSAERTGGSVSTLTIQRTQQEDSAVYLCASSLVVMVGGSTGELFFGEGSRLTVL.

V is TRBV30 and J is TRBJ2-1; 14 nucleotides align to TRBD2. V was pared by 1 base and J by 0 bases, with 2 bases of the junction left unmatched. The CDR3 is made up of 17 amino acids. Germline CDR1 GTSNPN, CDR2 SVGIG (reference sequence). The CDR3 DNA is TGTGCCTGGAGTGGCGGGACTAGCGGGGGCTCCTACAATGAGCAGTTCTTC. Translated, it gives CAWSGGTSGGSYNEQFF.

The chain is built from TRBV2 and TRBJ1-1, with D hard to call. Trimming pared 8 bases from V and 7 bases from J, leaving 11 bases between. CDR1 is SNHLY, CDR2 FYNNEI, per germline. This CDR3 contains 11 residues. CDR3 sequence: CASRLNFEAFF. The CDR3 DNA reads TGTGCCAGCCGACTCAATTTTGAAGCTTTCTTT.

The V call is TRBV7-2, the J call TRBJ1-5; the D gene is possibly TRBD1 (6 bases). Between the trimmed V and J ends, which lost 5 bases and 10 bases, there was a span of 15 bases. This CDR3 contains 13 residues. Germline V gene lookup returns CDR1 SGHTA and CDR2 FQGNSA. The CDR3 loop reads CASSRDQQGPQHF. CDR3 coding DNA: TGTGCCAGCAGCAGAGACCAACAGGGCCCCCAGCATTTT.

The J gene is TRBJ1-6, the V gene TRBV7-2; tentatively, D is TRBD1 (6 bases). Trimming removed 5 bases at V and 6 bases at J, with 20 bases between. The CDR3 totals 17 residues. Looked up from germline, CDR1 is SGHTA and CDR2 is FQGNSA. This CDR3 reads CASSQYRPTGLNSPLHF. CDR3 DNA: TGTGCCAGCAGCCAATACCGGCCCACAGGGCTTAATTCACCCCTCCACTTT.

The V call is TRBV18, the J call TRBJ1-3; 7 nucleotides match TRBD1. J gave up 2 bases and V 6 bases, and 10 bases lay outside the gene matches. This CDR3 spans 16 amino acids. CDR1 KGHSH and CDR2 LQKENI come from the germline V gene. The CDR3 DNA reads TGTGCCAGCTCCACAGGGGAGACAGCTGCTGGAAACACCATATATTTT. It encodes CASSTGETAAGNTIYF.

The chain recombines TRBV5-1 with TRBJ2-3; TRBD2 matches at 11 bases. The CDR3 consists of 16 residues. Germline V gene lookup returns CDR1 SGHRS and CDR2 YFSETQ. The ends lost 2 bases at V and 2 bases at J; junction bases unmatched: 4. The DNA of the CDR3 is TGCGCCAGCAGCTTATTAGCGGGAGGGACCACAGATACGCAGTATTTT. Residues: CASSLLAGGTTDTQYF.

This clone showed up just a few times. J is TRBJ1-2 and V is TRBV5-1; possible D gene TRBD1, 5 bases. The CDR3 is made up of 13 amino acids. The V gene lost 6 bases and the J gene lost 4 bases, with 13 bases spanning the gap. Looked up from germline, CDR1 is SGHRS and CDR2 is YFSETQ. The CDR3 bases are TGCGCCAGCACGACCCAGGGTAGCTATGGCTACACCTTC. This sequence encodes CASTTQGSYGYTF.

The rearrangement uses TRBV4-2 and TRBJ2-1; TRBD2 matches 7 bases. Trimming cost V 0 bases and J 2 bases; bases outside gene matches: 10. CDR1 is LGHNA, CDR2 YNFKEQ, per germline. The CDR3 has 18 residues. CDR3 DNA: TGTGCCAGCAGCCAAGATCCACTTGCGGGGGTAACCTACAATGAGCAGTTCTTC. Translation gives CASSQDPLAGVTYNEQFF.

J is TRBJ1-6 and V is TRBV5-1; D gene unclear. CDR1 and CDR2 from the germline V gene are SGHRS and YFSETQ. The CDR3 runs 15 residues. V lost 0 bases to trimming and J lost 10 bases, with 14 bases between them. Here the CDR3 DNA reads TGCGCCAGCAGCTTGGCCAGTTCGGCGGGCTCACCCCTCCACTTT. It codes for CASSLASSAGSPLHF. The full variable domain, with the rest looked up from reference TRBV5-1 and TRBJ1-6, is KAGVTQTPRYLIKTRGQQVTLSCSPISGHRSVSWYQQTPGQGLQFLFEYFSETQRNKGNFPGRFSGRQFSNSRSEMNVSTLELGDSALYLCASSLASSAGSPLHFGNGTRLTVT.

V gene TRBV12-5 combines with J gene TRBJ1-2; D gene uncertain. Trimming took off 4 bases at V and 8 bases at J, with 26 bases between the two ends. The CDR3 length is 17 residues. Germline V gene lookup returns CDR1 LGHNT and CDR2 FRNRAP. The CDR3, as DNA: TGTGCTAGTGGTTCCCGATCCGCTAACCCCATTGCGGGGGGCTACACCTTC. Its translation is CASGSRSANPIAGGYTF.

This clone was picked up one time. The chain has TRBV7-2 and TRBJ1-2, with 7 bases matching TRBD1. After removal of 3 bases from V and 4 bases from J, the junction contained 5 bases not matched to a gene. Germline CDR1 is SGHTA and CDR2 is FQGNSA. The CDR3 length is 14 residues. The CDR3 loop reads CASSFQGTAYGYTF. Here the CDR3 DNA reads TGTGCCAGCAGCTTCCAAGGGACAGCCTATGGCTACACCTTC.

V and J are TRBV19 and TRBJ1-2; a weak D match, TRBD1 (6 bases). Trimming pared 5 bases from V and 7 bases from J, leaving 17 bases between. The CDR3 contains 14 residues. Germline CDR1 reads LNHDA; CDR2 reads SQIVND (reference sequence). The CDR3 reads CASSHIQGRVGYTF. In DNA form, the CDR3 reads TGTGCCAGTAGTCATATACAGGGACGGGTTGGCTACACCTTC.

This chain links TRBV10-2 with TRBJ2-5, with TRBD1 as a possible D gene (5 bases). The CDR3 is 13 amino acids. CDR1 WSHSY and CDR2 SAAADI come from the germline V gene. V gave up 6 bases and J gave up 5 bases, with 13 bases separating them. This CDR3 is CASRTAGMETQYF. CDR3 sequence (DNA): TGCGCCAGCAGAACGGCAGGGATGGAGACCCAGTACTTC.

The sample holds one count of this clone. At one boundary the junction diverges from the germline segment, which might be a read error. In nucleotides, the CDR3 is TGTTCCAGCAGCTTGAGGCTTTGGGAGACCCAGTACTTC. It specifies CSSSLRLWETQYF. V and J are TRBV7-9 and TRBJ2-5; D remains ambiguous. The length of the CDR3 is 13 residues. Per the germline V gene, CDR1 is SEHNR and CDR2 is FQNEAQ (reference sequence).

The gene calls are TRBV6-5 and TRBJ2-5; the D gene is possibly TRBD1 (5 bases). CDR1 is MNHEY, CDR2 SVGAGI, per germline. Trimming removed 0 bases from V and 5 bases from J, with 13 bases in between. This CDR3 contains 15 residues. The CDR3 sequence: CASSYSRGGRETQYF. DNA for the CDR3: TGTGCCAGCAGTTACTCTAGGGGCGGAAGGGAGACCCAGTACTTC.

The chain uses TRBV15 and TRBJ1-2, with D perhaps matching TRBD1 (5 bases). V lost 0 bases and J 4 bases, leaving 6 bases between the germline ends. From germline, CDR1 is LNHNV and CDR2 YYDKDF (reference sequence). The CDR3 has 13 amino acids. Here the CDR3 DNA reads TGTGCCACCAGCAGAGATGACAGCTATGGCTACACCTTC. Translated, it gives CATSRDDSYGYTF.

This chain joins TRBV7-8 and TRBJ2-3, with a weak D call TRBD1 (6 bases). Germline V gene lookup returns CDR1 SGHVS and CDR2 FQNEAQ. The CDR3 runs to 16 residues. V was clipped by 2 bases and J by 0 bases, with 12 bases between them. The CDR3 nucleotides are TGTGCCAGCAGCTTACCTAGCAGGGGAAGCACAGATACGCAGTATTTT. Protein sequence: CASSLPSRGSTDTQYF.

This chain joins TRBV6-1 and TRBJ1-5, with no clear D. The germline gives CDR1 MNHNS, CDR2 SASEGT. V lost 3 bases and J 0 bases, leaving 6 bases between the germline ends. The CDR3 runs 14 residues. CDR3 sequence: CASSDSYSNQPQHF. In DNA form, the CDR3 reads TGTGCCAGCAGTGACTCGTATAGCAATCAGCCCCAGCATTTT.

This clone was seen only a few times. The DNA for the CDR3 is TGTGCCAGCAGTGGACAGAACACAGATACGCAGTATTTT. It encodes CASSGQNTDTQYF. This chain uses TRBV11-1 with TRBJ2-3; D may be TRBD1 (6 bases). The CDR3 extends over 13 amino acids. Trimming left V 6 bases short and J 2 bases short, with 9 bases between. Germline CDR1 reads SGHAT; CDR2 reads FQDESV (reference sequence). Full variable domain (rest looked up from reference TRBV11-1 and TRBJ2-3): EAEVAQSPRYKITEKSQAVAFWCDPISGHATLYWYRQILGQGPELLVQFQDESVVDDSQLPKDRFSAERLKGVDSTLKIQPAELGDSAMYLCASSGQNTDTQYFGPGTRLTVL.

The CDR3 reads CASSFTGDIYYGYTF. The CDR3 nucleotides read TGTGCCAGCAGTTTCACAGGGGACATATACTATGGCTACACCTTC. V usage is TRBV28 and J usage is TRBJ1-2; TRBD1 matches at 7 bases. The germline CDR1 and CDR2 sequences are MDHEN and SYDVKM. The trim removed 3 bases at V and 3 bases at J, leaving 7 bases unmatched. The CDR3 contains 15 residues.

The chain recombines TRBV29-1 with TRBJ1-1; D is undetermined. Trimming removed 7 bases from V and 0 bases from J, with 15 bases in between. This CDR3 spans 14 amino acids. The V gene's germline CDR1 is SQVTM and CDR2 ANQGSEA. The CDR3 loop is CSATPGSMNTEAFF. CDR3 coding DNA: TGCAGCGCGACCCCGGGATCGATGAACACTGAAGCTTTCTTT.

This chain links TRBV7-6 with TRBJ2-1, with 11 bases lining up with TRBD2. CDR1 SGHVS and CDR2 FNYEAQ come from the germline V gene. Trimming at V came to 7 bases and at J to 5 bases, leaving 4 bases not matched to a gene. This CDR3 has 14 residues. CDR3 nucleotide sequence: TGTGCCAGCACCCCGGGACTAGCGGACAATGAGCAGTTCTTC. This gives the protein CASTPGLADNEQFF.